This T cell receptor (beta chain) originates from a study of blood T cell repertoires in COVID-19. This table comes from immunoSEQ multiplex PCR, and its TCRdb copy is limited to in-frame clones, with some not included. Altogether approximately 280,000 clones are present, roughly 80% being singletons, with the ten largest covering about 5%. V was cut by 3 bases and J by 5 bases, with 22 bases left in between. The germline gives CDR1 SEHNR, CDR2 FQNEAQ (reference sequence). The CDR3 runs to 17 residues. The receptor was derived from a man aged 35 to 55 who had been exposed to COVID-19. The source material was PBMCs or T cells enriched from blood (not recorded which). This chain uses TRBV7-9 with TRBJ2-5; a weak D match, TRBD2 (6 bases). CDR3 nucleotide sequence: TGTGCCAGCAGCTTTGGTAGAACGGGGCCTGGAGGGGAGACCCAGTACTTC. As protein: CASSFGRTGPGGETQYF.